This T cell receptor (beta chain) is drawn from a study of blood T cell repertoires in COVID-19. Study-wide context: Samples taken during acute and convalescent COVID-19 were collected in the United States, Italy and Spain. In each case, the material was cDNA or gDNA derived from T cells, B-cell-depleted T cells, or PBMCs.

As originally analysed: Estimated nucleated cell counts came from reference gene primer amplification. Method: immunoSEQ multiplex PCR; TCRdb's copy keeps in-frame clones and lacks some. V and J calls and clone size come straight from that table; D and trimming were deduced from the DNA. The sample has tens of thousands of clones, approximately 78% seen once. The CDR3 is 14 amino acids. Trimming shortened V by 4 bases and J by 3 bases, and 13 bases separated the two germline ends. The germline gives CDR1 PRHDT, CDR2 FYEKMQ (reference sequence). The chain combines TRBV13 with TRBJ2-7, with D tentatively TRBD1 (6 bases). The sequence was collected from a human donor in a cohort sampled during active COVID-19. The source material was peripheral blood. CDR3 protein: CASSSGQRFYEQYF. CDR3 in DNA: TGTGCCAGCAGCTCCGGACAGAGATTCTACGAGCAGTACTTC.